This TCR beta chain derives from a study of cytomegalovirus exposure and HLA in healthy donors. PCR involved 60 Vbeta and 13 Jbeta primers. TCRdb's copy holds only in-frame clones and misses some; the assay was immunoSEQ multiplex PCR. Among 100,000 to 120,000 clones listed, approximately 79% were seen once. A single count supports this clone. The sample comprised PBMCs. This TCR came from a man aged 25 to 45 in good health and CMV-seropositive.

CDR3 nucleotides: TGTGCCAGCAGCCCCACGGGGGGCTCTGGAAACACCATATATTTT. This sequence encodes CASSPTGGSGNTIYF. V is TRBV7-9 and J is TRBJ1-3; a possible D gene is TRBD1 (5 bases). Per the germline V gene, CDR1 is SEHNR and CDR2 is FQNEAQ (reference sequence). V was pared by 5 bases and J by 0 bases, with 11 bases between. This CDR3 contains 15 residues.